The 27 T cell receptor beta chains below all came from one sample that was sequenced in a study of T-cell memory formation after mild COVID-19. TCRdb re-called the 5' RACE reads with MiXCR, one entry per CDR3 protein. The table has some 300,000 distinct CDR3 sequences, 20% to 25% seen once. The sequencing input was PBMCs or a T cell subset sorted from them (not recorded which). The receptors here all came from a man younger than 35 who had mild COVID-19 (a few samples of this study predate the infection). Cell type and time point are not known.

In its sample, this clonotype was seen once. V usage is TRBV15 and J usage is TRBJ2-3; D perhaps matches TRBD1 (6 bases). Trimming took 5 bases from V and 4 from J, leaving 13 bases between them. The CDR3 has 14 amino acids. Germline CDR1 is LNHNV and CDR2 is YYDKDF (reference sequence). The CDR3 nucleotides are TGTGCCACCAGCGGGGATGGGGGCTCAGATACGCAGTATTTT. Its translation: CATSGDGGSDTQYF.

The chain uses TRBV7-3 and TRBJ2-3, with D unclear. With 5 bases removed from V and 2 bases from J, the gap between germline ends came to 11 bases. CDR1 SGHTA and CDR2 FQGTGA come from the germline V gene. The CDR3 loop spans 14 amino acids. The CDR3 sequence: CASSPTPNTDTQYF. CDR3 in DNA: TGTGCCAGCAGCCCTACCCCGAACACAGATACGCAGTATTTT.

The gene calls are TRBV27 and TRBJ1-5, with D unresolved. The CDR3 is 13 residues long. Germline V lookup: CDR1 MNHEY, CDR2 SMNVEV (reference sequence). V lost 6 bases and J 5 bases, leaving 11 bases between the germline ends. CDR3 DNA sequence: TGTGCCAGCAGCCGAAGACCCTATCAGCCCCAGCATTTT. Its protein is CASSRRPYQPQHF.

This chain links TRBV5-1 with TRBJ1-6; D unclear. The germline V gene has CDR1 SGHRS and CDR2 YFSETQ. This CDR3 region has 16 residues. The ends were cut back, 5 bases at V and 6 bases at J, with 18 bases in the middle. Here the CDR3 reads CASRVGPNAANSPLHF. The CDR3 DNA reads as TGCGCCAGCAGAGTCGGGCCCAACGCTGCTAATTCACCCCTCCACTTT.

This clonotype was detected only a few times. The chain links TRBV3-1 to TRBJ2-5; 8 nucleotides agree with TRBD1. Germline lookup yields CDR1 LGHDT and CDR2 YNNKEL (reference sequence). J lost 2 bases, V lost 6 bases, and 5 bases had no gene match. The CDR3 runs 14 residues. The CDR3 DNA follows: TGTGCCAGCAGAGGAAGGGACAGGCAAGAGACCCAGTACTTC. Its translation: CASRGRDRQETQYF.

This clonotype was detected only a few times. The chain's CDR3 is CASSPDGLNTEAFF. In nucleotides, the CDR3 is TGCGCCAGCAGCCCGGACGGCCTGAACACTGAAGCTTTCTTT. The chain recombines TRBV5-1 with TRBJ1-1; the D is unclear. The CDR3 extends over 14 amino acids. The V end was cut by 4 bases, the J end by 0 bases, with 10 bases between. Germline assignment: CDR1 SGHRS and CDR2 YFSETQ.

This rearrangement joins TRBV6-1 to TRBJ1-1, with no clear D. The V and J ends lost 5 bases and 0 bases respectively, with 13 bases between them. The CDR3 has 15 amino acids. CDR1 is MNHNS, CDR2 SASEGT, per germline. CDR3 nucleotide sequence: TGTGCCAGCAGTCCCCGCCGGCAATTGAACACTGAAGCTTTCTTT. This gives the protein CASSPRRQLNTEAFF.

The rearrangement joins TRBV7-9 to TRBJ2-5; 8 positions agree with TRBD2. Germline CDR1 reads SEHNR; CDR2 reads FQNEAQ (reference sequence). The CDR3 covers 14 residues. V gave up 4 bases and J gave up 4 bases; unmatched junction bases: 5. CDR3 DNA: TGTGCCAGCAGCTCCGCCGGGGGGGGAGAGACCCAGTACTTC. Amino acids: CASSSAGGGETQYF.

The chain has TRBV4-2 and TRBJ2-1; 9 bases align to TRBD2. The CDR3 is 17 residues long. V was pared by 0 bases and J by 5 bases, with 8 bases of the junction left unmatched. Germline V gives CDR1 LGHNA, CDR2 YNFKEQ. CDR3 loop: CASSQESPRGGNNEQFF. The CDR3 nucleotides are TGTGCCAGCAGCCAAGAGTCTCCGCGGGGGGGTAACAATGAGCAGTTCTTC.

This clonotype was detected ten times or more. The CDR3: CSARGWGNEQFF. CDR3 sequence (DNA): TGCAGTGCTAGAGGGTGGGGCAATGAGCAGTTCTTC. The J gene is TRBJ2-1, the V gene TRBV20-1, with D unclear. Per germline, CDR1 DFQATT and CDR2 SNEGSKA (reference sequence). V lost 1 base and J lost 6, with 7 bases in between. The CDR3 spans 12 residues.

This clonotype was observed a handful of times. The CDR3, as DNA: TGCGCCAGCAGCTTGGAAAACCCCACCGGGGAGCTGTTTTTT. Its translation: CASSLENPTGELFF. The genes are TRBV5-1 and TRBJ2-2; D is uncertain. Germline assignment: CDR1 SGHRS and CDR2 YFSETQ. V dropped 0 bases and J dropped 4 bases, with 7 bases sitting between them. The CDR3 contains 14 residues.

This chain links TRBV7-9 with TRBJ2-7; 10 bases align to TRBD1. Trimming cost V 3 bases and J 5 bases; bases outside gene matches: 4. Germline-derived CDR1 and CDR2 are SEHNR and FQNEAQ (reference sequence). The CDR3 covers 14 residues. DNA of the CDR3: TGTGCCAGCAGCTTGGGGACAGGGGTAGACGAGCAGTACTTC. This gives the protein CASSLGTGVDEQYF.

This chain uses TRBV10-3 with TRBJ1-2; possibly TRBD1 for D (5 bases). Germline V CDR1 and CDR2: ENHRY, SYGVKD. The CDR3 loop spans 12 amino acids. Trimming took 8 bases from V and 7 from J, leaving 14 bases between them. In DNA form, the CDR3 reads TGTGCCATCTTCGAAGGGGTCTTTGGCTACACCTTC. Protein product: CAIFEGVFGYTF.

The chain carries TRBV7-8 and TRBJ2-3; no clear D gene. V lost 8 bases, J lost 4 bases, and 7 bases lay in between. The CDR3 consists of 11 residues. Germline V CDR1 and CDR2: SGHVS, FQNEAQ. The CDR3 spells CASEASDTQYF. CDR3 nucleotides: TGTGCCAGCGAGGCTTCAGATACGCAGTATTTT. The full variable domain, with the rest looked up from reference TRBV7-8 and TRBJ2-3, is GAGVSQSPRYKVAKRGQDVALRCDPISGHVSLFWYQQALGQGPEFLTYFQNEAQLDKSGLPSDRFFAERPEGSVSTLKIQRTQQEDSAVYLCASEASDTQYFGPGTRLTVL.

This clonotype was counted ten times or more. The gene calls are TRBV7-2 and TRBJ1-1; D remains unclear. The CDR3 is 12 residues long. Germline V gene data show CDR1 as SGHTA and CDR2 as FQGNSA. V was shortened by 2 bases and J by 6 bases, with 7 bases between the two germline ends. CDR3 sequence: CASSLYFSEAFF. The CDR3 coding sequence is TGTGCCAGCAGCTTATATTTCTCTGAAGCTTTCTTT.

The gene calls are TRBV11-3 and TRBJ2-1; 8 bases are shared with TRBD1. Germline loops: CDR1 SGHNT, CDR2 YENEEA. Trimming at V came to 4 bases and at J to 5 bases, leaving 4 bases not matched to a gene. The CDR3 runs 14 residues. The CDR3 DNA reads TGTGCCAGCAGCTCCTACAGGGGGAACAATGAGCAGTTCTTC. The encoded protein is CASSSYRGNNEQFF.

This clonotype was seen only a few times. The gene calls are TRBV6-5 and TRBJ2-3, with D perhaps given as TRBD1 or TRBD2 (6 bases each). The CDR3 consists of 19 residues. The germline V gene encodes CDR1 MNHEY and CDR2 SVGAGI. With 0 bases removed from V and 4 bases from J, the gap between germline ends came to 23 bases. CDR3 DNA sequence: TGTGCCAGCAGTTACTCCGGGGTGGGGGGCCCGTGGTATTCAGATACGCAGTATTTT. Translated: CASSYSGVGGPWYSDTQYF.

V and J are TRBV5-6 and TRBJ1-3; 7 positions match TRBD1. The germline CDR1 and CDR2 sequences are SGHDT and YYEEEE. CDR3 length: 15 residues. V was pared by 3 bases and J by 2 bases, with 5 bases of the junction left unmatched. The CDR3 spells CASSSPGGAGNTIYF. CDR3 nucleotides: TGTGCCAGCAGCTCCCCAGGGGGAGCTGGAAACACCATATATTTT.

This chain links TRBV18 with TRBJ1-6, with 9 bases lining up with TRBD1. This CDR3 is built from 17 residues. The J segment lost 7 bases and the V segment lost 3 bases, leaving 10 bases of the junction unmatched. Germline V gene data show CDR1 as KGHSH and CDR2 as LQKENI. The CDR3, as DNA: TGTGCCAGCTCACCCCGGTGGGAAGGACAGGGGAATTCACCCCTCCACTTT. Its protein product is CASSPRWEGQGNSPLHF.

V gene TRBV10-3 combines with J gene TRBJ2-3; no clear D. Trimming removed 5 bases at V and 0 bases at J, with 9 bases between. The CDR3 has 14 residues. The germline V gene encodes CDR1 ENHRY and CDR2 SYGVKD. The CDR3 DNA is TGTGCCATCAGTAGGCTAGTAAGCACAGATACGCAGTATTTT. Translating it yields CAISRLVSTDTQYF.

This clonotype was found a few times. The chain uses TRBV7-9 and TRBJ2-5; D ambiguous. This CDR3 has 15 amino acids. The V and J ends lost 3 bases and 4 bases respectively, with 15 bases between them. Looked up from germline, CDR1 is SEHNR and CDR2 is FQNEAQ (reference sequence). The CDR3 spells CASSFVQLSAETQYF. The CDR3 DNA follows: TGTGCCAGCAGCTTCGTACAGCTTTCGGCAGAGACCCAGTACTTC.

On this clonotype: Relative to the germline gene, one junction end is altered; a read error may explain this. The chain carries TRBV29-1 and TRBJ1-2; TRBD1 matches 7 bases. The CDR3 contains 10 residues. Germline values: CDR1 SQVTM, CDR2 ANQGSEA. Here the CDR3 reads CSVDRDRRPF. The CDR3 coding sequence is TGCAGCGTTGACCGGGACAGAAGACCCTTC.

This clonotype was seen a few times. This chain connects TRBV5-1 to TRBJ2-2; TRBD1 matches at 9 bases. The CDR3 length is 14 residues. With 3 bases clipped from V and 4 bases from J, the junction kept 1 base outside the gene matches. Germline-derived CDR1 and CDR2 are SGHRS and YFSETQ. The DNA of the CDR3 is TGCGCCAGCAGCTGGACAGGGGTCACCGGGGAGCTGTTTTTT. Protein: CASSWTGVTGELFF.

The CDR3 DNA reads as TGTGCCAGCAGTTTACCTGAATCCACAGATACGCAGTATTTT. Translation gives CASSLPESTDTQYF. The chain couples TRBV12-3 or TRBV12-4 to TRBJ2-3; no reliable D call. The CDR3 spans 14 residues. Trimming pared 2 bases from V and 2 bases from J, leaving 8 bases between.

This clonotype was seen a handful of times. V usage is TRBV12-3 or TRBV12-4 and J usage is TRBJ2-3, with 9 positions matching TRBD2. The CDR3 length is 15 residues. Trimming at V came to 4 bases and at J to 1 base, leaving 3 bases not matched to a gene. The CDR3, as DNA: TGTGCCAGCAGTTCGAGGACTAGCGGCACAGATACGCAGTATTTT. It yields the protein CASSSRTSGTDTQYF.

This clonotype was counted at least ten times. The gene calls are TRBV9 and TRBJ2-5; a possible D gene is TRBD2 (7 bases). This CDR3 region has 15 residues. The V end was cut by 0 bases, the J end by 5 bases, with 14 bases between. The germline V gene encodes CDR1 SGDLS and CDR2 YYNGEE. This chain's CDR3 is CASSVGAGAGETQYF. The DNA of the CDR3 is TGTGCCAGCAGCGTAGGGGCGGGGGCAGGGGAGACCCAGTACTTC.

The V call is TRBV12-3 or TRBV12-4, the J call TRBJ2-1; D might be TRBD1 or TRBD2, each matching 5 bases. The V gene lost 7 bases and the J gene lost 2 bases, with 15 bases spanning the gap. This CDR3 has 15 residues. As DNA, the CDR3 is TGTGCCAGCACCCACGGGGCCAGTCCCTACAATGAGCAGTTCTTC. This codes for CASTHGASPYNEQFF.